A single sample is the source of the 8 T cell receptor beta chains below, sequenced in a study of T cell responses to AZD1222 COVID-19 vaccine. Repertoires were generated with immunoSEQ multiplex PCR, while TCRdb's copy carries only in-frame clones and drops some. The table shows more than 150,000 clones, with approximately 86% occurring only once. The sequencing used peripheral blood, collected on day 0 of AZD1222 vaccination. The receptors come from an adult in good health.

This rearrangement joins TRBV9 to TRBJ1-6; weak D call: TRBD1 (5 bases). Trimming cost V 0 bases and J 10 bases, with 17 bases left between them. The CDR3 extends over 16 amino acids. Germline V gene lookup returns CDR1 SGDLS and CDR2 YYNGEE. DNA for the CDR3: TGTGCCAGCAGCGTAGCCCCAGGGTCGCGCGGGTCACCCCTCCACTTT. It codes for CASSVAPGSRGSPLHF.

CDR3 residues: CASSLEDGYYGYTF. CDR3 nucleotides: TGTGCCAGCAGCTTAGAGGACGGATACTATGGCTACACCTTC. The chain is built from TRBV11-2 and TRBJ1-2; no definite D call. The germline V and J ends were trimmed by 0 bases and 3 bases, with 8 bases remaining between them. The CDR3 spans 14 residues. Germline CDR1 reads SGHAT; CDR2 reads FQNNGV.

The V gene is TRBV18, the J gene TRBJ1-1; TRBD1 matches 7 bases. After removal of 3 bases from V and 0 bases from J, the junction contained 4 bases not matched to a gene. The germline gives CDR1 KGHSH, CDR2 LQKENI. CDR3 length: 15 residues. The CDR3 sequence is CASSPLGQLNTEAFF. The CDR3 region has the DNA TGTGCCAGCTCACCGCTGGGACAGTTGAACACTGAAGCTTTCTTT.

V is TRBV14 and J is TRBJ1-2, with D unclear. CDR1 is SGHDN and CDR2 is FVKESK in the germline V gene. Trimming took 0 bases from V and 3 from J, leaving 5 bases between them. This CDR3 region has 13 residues. The CDR3 region is CASSQDPDYGYTF. The CDR3 DNA reads TGTGCCAGCAGCCAAGATCCGGACTATGGCTACACCTTC.

The chain couples TRBV27 to TRBJ2-7; tentatively, D is TRBD1 (5 bases). The V end lost 3 bases, the J end lost 4 bases, and 13 bases lay between the germline ends. Germline V gene data show CDR1 as MNHEY and CDR2 as SMNVEV (reference sequence). This CDR3 is 14 amino acids long. The CDR3 loop reads CASSFGAREYEQYF. CDR3 nucleotides: TGTGCCAGCAGTTTTGGAGCCAGGGAATACGAGCAGTACTTC.

The genes are TRBV10-3 and TRBJ1-1; D may be TRBD1 (5 bases). The CDR3 is 20 residues long. V lost 0 bases and J lost 1, with 24 bases in between. Germline loops: CDR1 ENHRY, CDR2 SYGVKD. CDR3 sequence reads: CAISESLQARGSTWNTEAFF. The CDR3 region has the DNA TGTGCCATCAGTGAGTCGCTACAGGCTAGGGGATCAACTTGGAACACTGAAGCTTTCTTT.

V is TRBV28 and J is TRBJ1-6; possible D gene TRBD1, 6 bases. V lost 11 bases and J lost 0, with 20 bases in between. The CDR3 covers 17 residues. CDR1 is MDHEN and CDR2 is SYDVKM in the germline V gene. CDR3 sequence (DNA): TGTGCCCACTCAGGCCCGGGAGGGGGCTCCTATAATTCACCCCTCCACTTT. Its protein is CAHSGPGGGSYNSPLHF.

The rearrangement uses TRBV18 and TRBJ2-7; 8 bases match TRBD2. CDR3 length: 14 amino acids. With V trimmed by 5 bases and J by 3 bases, 6 bases remained unmatched. From germline, CDR1 is KGHSH and CDR2 LQKENI. CDR3 loop: CASSEASGFYEQYF. The CDR3 nucleotides read TGTGCCAGCTCAGAGGCTAGCGGGTTCTACGAGCAGTACTTC. The entire variable domain, with the rest obtained from reference TRBV18 and TRBJ2-7, is as follows: NAGVMQNPRHLVRRRGQEARLRCSPMKGHSHVYWYRQLPEEGLKFMVYLQKENIIDESGMPKERFSAEFPKEGPSILRIQQVVRGDSAAYFCASSEASGFYEQYFGPGTRLTVT.